A selection of T cell receptor beta chains follows, all from one sample in a study of Ad26.COV2.S vaccination and SARS-CoV-2 variants. Measured with immunoSEQ multiplex PCR; TCRdb has only the in-frame clones, and not every one. The sample consists of more than 150,000 clones, 87% of them appearing once. This specimen was peripheral blood, taken after recovery from COVID-19. These receptors all stem from a human donor who had recovered from COVID-19. Each CDR3 is given with its conserved first and last residue. D genes are given only for firm matches. Rows may omit the clone size; those that give it use once, few, many or a size class.

clone_size j_call d_call v_call cdr3_aa cdr3_nt
- TRBJ2-2 TRBD2 TRBV5-1 CASSLVEREHTGELFF TGCGCCAGCAGCCTGGTAGAGCGGGAGCACACCGGGGAGCTGTTTTTT
- TRBJ1-1 - TRBV14 CASSRDFYTEAFF TGTGCCAGCAGCCGGGACTTTTACACTGAAGCTTTCTTT
- TRBJ1-5 - TRBV30 CAWGFGGNQPQHF TGTGCCTGGGGGTTTGGAGGGAACCAGCCCCAGCATTTT
- TRBJ2-7 - TRBV2 CASSVVGITFWQYF TGTGCCAGCAGTGTGGTGGGTATCACGTTCTGGCAGTACTTC
- TRBJ1-1 - TRBV19 CASSRNFPGLIKNTEAFF TGTGCCAGTAGTAGAAACTTCCCGGGATTGATTAAGAACACTGAAGCTTTCTTT
once TRBJ2-1 - TRBV18 CASSHVFDEQFF TGTGCCAGCTCACACGTTTTCGATGAGCAGTTCTTC
- TRBJ2-3 - TRBV11-2 CASSFSGVSTDTQYF TGTGCCAGCAGCTTTAGCGGCGTTAGCACAGATACGCAGTATTTT
- TRBJ1-4 - TRBV18 CASSPDRSNEKLFF TGTGCCAGCTCACCGGACAGATCTAATGAAAAACTGTTTTTT
once TRBJ1-3 - TRBV9 CASGRLGGNTIYF TGTGCCAGCGGCCGGTTAGGGGGAAACACCATATATTTT
- TRBJ2-7 TRBD2 TRBV27 CASSSLAGGRALLYEQYF TGTGCCAGCAGTTCTCTAGCGGGAGGCCGGGCGCTCTTGTACGAGCAGTACTTC